The clone carrying this TCR beta chain was found once. Its antigen remains unknown. The germline gives CDR1 MDHEN, CDR2 SYDVKM. This CDR3 has 14 amino acids. V lost 6 bases and J 1 base, leaving 11 bases between the germline ends. The sample comes from a study of T cell responses to AZD1222 COVID-19 vaccine. Data came from immunoSEQ multiplex PCR; TCRdb stores just in-frame clones and leaves some out. This table has roughly 120,000 clones, about 90% appearing once. Study-wide findings and caveats: White British people made up most donors, females outnumbered males, and clonal diversity was possibly underestimated. Reportedly, close to half of spike-specific TCRs are directed against unmutated variant regions.

The chain employs TRBV28 and TRBJ2-3; D might be TRBD2 (6 bases). The input for sequencing was peripheral blood, taken on day 0 of AZD1222 vaccination. The source of this sequence is an adult in good health. CDR3 residues: CASSLGGGTDTQYF. CDR3 sequence (DNA): TGTGCCAGCAGCCTTGGCGGGGGCACAGATACGCAGTATTTT.